This T cell receptor beta chain emerged from a study of blood T cell repertoires in COVID-19. In the study overall: From the United States, Italy and Spain came samples of acute and convalescent COVID-19. T cells, B-cell-depleted T cells, or PBMCs supplied cDNA or gDNA.

Per the authors' pipeline: Scientists estimated how many nucleated cells there were by amplifying reference gene primers. Data came from immunoSEQ multiplex PCR; TCRdb stores just in-frame clones and leaves some out. V and J calls and clone size are copied from that table; D and trimming were computed from the DNA. The data contain fewer than 350,000 clones, around 85% of them singletons. Trimming removed 6 bases from V and 2 bases from J, with 25 bases in between. CDR3 size: 18 residues. CDR1 and CDR2 from the germline V gene are SGHVS and FQNEAQ. The V call is TRBV7-8, the J call TRBJ1-1; D perhaps matches TRBD1 (6 bases). The TCR was taken from a woman in her 30s who had recovered from COVID-19. The sequenced material came from peripheral blood. CDR3 residues: CASSLRTARGRGNTEAFF. In DNA form, the CDR3 reads TGTGCCAGCAGTCTTAGGACGGCCAGGGGCCGTGGAAACACTGAAGCTTTCTTT.